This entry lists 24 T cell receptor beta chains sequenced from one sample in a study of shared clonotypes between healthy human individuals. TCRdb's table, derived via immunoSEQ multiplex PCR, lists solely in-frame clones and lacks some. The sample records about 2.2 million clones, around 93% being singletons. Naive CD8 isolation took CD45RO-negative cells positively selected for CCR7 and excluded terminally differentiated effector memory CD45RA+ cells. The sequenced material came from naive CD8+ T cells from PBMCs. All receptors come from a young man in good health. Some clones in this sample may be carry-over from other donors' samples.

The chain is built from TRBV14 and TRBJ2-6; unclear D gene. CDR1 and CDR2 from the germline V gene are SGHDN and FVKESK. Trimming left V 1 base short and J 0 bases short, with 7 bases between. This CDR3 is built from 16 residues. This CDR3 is CASSQGYPSGANVLTF. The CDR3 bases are TGTGCCAGCAGCCAAGGATACCCCTCTGGGGCCAACGTCCTGACTTTC.

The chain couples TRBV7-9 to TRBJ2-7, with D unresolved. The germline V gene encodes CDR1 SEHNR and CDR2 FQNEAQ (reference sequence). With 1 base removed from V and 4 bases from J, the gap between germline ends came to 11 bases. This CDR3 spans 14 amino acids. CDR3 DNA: TGTGCCAGCAGCTTAGTGGGGTTTTGGTACGAGCAGTACTTC. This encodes CASSLVGFWYEQYF. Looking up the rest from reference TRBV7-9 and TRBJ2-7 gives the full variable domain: DTGVSQNPRHKITKRGQNVTFRCDPISEHNRLYWYRQTLGQGPEFLTYFQNEAQLEKSRLLSDRFSAERPKGSFSTLEIQRTEQGDSAMYLCASSLVGFWYEQYFGPGTRLTVT.

This CDR3 reads CASSQAIQGAYEQYF. DNA for the CDR3: TGCGCCAGCAGCCAAGCCATACAGGGAGCCTACGAGCAGTACTTC. The V and J genes are TRBV4-1 and TRBJ2-7; D is possibly TRBD1 (6 bases). Germline V lookup: CDR1 MGHRA, CDR2 YSYEKL. This CDR3 comprises 15 residues. Trimming cost V 1 base and J 2 bases, with 12 bases left between them.

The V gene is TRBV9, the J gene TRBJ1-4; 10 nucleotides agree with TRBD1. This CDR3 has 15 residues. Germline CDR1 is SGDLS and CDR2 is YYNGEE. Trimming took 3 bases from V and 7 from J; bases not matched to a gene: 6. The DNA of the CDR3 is TGTGCCAGCAGCGAGCGACAGGGGGCAGGTGAAAAACTGTTTTTT. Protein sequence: CASSERQGAGEKLFF.

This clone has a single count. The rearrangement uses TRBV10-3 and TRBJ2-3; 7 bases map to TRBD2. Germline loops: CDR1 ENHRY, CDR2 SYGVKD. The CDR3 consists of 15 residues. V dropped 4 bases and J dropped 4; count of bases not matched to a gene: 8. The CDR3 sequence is CAISAPSGLADTQYF. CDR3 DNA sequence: TGTGCCATCAGTGCGCCTAGCGGTTTAGCAGATACGCAGTATTTT.

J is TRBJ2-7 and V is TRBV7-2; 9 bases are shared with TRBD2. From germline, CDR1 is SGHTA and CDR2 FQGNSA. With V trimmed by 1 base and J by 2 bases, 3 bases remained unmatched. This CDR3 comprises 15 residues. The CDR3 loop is CASSLVSGRTYEQYF. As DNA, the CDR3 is TGTGCCAGCAGCTTAGTCAGCGGGAGGACCTACGAGCAGTACTTC.

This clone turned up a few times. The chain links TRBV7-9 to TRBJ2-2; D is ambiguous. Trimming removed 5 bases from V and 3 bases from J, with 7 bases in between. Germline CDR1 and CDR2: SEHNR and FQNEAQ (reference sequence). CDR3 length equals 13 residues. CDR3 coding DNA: TGTGCCAGCAGCCAGATGGACACCGGGGAGCTGTTTTTT. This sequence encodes CASSQMDTGELFF. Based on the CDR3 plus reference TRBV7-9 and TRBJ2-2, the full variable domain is DTGVSQNPRHKITKRGQNVTFRCDPISEHNRLYWYRQTLGQGPEFLTYFQNEAQLEKSRLLSDRFSAERPKGSFSTLEIQRTEQGDSAMYLCASSQMDTGELFFGEGSRLTVL.

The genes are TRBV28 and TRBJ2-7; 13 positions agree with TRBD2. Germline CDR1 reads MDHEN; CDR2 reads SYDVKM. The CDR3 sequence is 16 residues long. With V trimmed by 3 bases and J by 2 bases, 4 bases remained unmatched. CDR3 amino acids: CASSFLLAGGPYEQYF. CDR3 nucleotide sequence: TGTGCCAGCAGTTTCCTACTAGCGGGAGGGCCCTACGAGCAGTACTTC.

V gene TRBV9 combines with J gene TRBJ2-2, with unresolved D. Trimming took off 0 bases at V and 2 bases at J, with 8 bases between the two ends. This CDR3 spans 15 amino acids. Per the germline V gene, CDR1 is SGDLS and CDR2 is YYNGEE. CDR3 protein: CASSVVGFNTGELFF. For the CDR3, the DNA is TGTGCCAGCAGCGTAGTTGGCTTTAACACCGGGGAGCTGTTTTTT.

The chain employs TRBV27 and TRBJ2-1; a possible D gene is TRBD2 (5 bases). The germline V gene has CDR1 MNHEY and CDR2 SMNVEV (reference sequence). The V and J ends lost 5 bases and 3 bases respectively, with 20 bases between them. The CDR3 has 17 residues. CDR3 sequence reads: CASSQPPEDRFYNEQFF. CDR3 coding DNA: TGTGCCAGCAGTCAACCTCCGGAGGACCGCTTCTACAATGAGCAGTTCTTC.

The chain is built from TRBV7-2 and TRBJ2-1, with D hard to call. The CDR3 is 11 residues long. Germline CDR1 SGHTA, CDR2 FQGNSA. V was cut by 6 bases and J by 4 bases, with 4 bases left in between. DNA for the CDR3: TGTGCCAGCAGTGGGTACAATGAGCAGTTCTTC. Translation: CASSGYNEQFF.

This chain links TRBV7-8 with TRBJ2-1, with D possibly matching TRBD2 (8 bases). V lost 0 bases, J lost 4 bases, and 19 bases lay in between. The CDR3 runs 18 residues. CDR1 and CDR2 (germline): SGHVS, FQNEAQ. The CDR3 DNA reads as TGTGCCAGCAGCTTAGCCTTGCTTAGCGGGGACAGATACAATGAGCAGTTCTTC. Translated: CASSLALLSGDRYNEQFF.

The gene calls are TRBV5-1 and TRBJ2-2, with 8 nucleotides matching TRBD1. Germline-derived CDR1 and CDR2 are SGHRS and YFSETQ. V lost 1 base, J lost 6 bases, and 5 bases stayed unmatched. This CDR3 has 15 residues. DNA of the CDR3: TGCGCCAGCAGCTTGAGTCAGGGGGCTTCCGGGGAGCTGTTTTTT. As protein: CASSLSQGASGELFF.

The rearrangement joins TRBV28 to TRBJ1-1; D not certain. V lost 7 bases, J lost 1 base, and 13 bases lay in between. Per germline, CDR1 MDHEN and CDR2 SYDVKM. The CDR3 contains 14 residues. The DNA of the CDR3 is TGTGCCAGCATGATCTGGAGACGGAACACTGAAGCTTTCTTT. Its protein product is CASMIWRRNTEAFF.

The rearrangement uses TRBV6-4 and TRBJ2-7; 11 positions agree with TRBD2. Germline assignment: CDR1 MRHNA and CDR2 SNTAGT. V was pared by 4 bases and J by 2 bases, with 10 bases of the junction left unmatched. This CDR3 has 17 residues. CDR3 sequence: CASSGGTSGSTTYEQYF. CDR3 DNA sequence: TGTGCCAGCAGTGGCGGGACTAGCGGATCTACTACCTACGAGCAGTACTTC.

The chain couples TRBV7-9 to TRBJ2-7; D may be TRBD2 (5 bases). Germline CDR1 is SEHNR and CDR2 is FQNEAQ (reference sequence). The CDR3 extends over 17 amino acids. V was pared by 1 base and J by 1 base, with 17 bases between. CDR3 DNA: TGTGCCAGCAGCTTAGTAGGGCCACTAGTTGGATCCTACGAGCAGTACTTC. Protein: CASSLVGPLVGSYEQYF.

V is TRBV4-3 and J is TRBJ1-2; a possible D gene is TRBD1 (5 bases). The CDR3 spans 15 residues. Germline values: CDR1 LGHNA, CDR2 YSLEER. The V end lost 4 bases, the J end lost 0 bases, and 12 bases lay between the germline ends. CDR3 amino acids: CASSRDGGANYGYTF. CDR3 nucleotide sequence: TGCGCCAGCAGCCGCGATGGGGGAGCTAACTATGGCTACACCTTC.

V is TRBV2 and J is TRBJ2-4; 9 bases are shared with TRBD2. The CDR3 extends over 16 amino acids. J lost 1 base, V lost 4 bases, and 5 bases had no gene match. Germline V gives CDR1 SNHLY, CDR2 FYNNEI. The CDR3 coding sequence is TGTGCCAGCAGTGCTGGCGGGGGGGGTGCCAAAAACATTCAGTACTTC. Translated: CASSAGGGGAKNIQYF. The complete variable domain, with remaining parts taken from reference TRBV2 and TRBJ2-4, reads EPEVTQTPSHQVTQMGQEVILRCVPISNHLYFYWYRQILGQKVEFLVSFYNNEISEKSEIFDDQFSVERPDGSNFTLKIRSTKLEDSAMYFCASSAGGGGAKNIQYFGAGTRLSVL.

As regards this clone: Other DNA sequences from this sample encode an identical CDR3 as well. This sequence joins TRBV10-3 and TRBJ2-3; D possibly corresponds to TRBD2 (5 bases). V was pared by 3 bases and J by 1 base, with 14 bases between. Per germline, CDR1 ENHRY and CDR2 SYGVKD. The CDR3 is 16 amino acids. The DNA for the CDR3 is TGTGCCATCAGTGACGGTGGACCCGGGGGCACAGATACGCAGTATTTT. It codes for CAISDGGPGGTDTQYF.

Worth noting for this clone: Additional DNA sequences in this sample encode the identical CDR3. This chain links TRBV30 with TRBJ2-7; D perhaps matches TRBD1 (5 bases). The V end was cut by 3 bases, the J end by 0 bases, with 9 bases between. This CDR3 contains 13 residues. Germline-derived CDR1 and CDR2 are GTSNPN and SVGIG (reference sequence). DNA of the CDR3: TGTGCCTGGAGCGCAGGGTACTCCTACGAGCAGTACTTC. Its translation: CAWSAGYSYEQYF.

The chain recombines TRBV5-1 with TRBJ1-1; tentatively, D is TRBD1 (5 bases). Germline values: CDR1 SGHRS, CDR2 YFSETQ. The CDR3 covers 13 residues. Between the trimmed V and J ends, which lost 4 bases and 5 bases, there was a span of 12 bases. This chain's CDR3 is CASSPEEGTEAFF. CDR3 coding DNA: TGCGCCAGCAGCCCCGAAGAGGGGACTGAAGCTTTCTTT.

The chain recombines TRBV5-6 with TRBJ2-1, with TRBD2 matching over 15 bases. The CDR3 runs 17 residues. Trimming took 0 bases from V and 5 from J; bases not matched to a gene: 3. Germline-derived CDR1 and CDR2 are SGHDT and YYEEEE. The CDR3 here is CASSLGTSGRAHNEQFF. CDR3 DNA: TGTGCCAGCAGCTTGGGGACTAGCGGGAGGGCCCACAATGAGCAGTTCTTC. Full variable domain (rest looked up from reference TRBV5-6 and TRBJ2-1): DAGVTQSPTHLIKTRGQQVTLRCSPKSGHDTVSWYQQALGQGPQFIFQYYEEEERQRGNFPDRFSGHQFPNYSSELNVNALLLGDSALYLCASSLGTSGRAHNEQFFGPGTRLTVL.

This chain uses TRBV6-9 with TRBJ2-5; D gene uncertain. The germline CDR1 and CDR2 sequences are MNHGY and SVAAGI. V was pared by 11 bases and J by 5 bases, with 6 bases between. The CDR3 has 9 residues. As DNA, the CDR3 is TGTGCCGCGCGCGAGACCCAGTACTTC. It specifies CAARETQYF.

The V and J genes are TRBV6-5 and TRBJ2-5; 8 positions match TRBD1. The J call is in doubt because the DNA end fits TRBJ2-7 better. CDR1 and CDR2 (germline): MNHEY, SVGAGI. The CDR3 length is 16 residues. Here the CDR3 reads CASSYSKGTGPYEQYF. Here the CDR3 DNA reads TGTGCCAGCAGTTACTCGAAGGGGACAGGCCCCTACGAGCAGTACTTC.